This is a list of T cell receptor beta chains from one sample in a study of cytomegalovirus exposure and HLA in healthy donors. TCRdb's table, derived via immunoSEQ multiplex PCR, lists solely in-frame clones and lacks some. The sample records more than 250,000 clones, 80% to 90% being singletons. The sequenced material came from PBMCs. The receptors were gathered from a woman between 18 and 30 years old in good health and CMV-seronegative. Each CDR3 is given with its conserved first and last residue. D genes are given only for firm matches.

V	J	D	DNA	CDR3
TRBV6-5	TRBJ2-5	NA	TGTGCCAGCAGTTACTCGGGTAGCCCCGGTAGGGAGACCCAGTACTTC	CASSYSGSPGRETQYF
TRBV4-2	TRBJ1-3	NA	TGTGCCAGCAGCCAAGAACAGGCCGGCTACCCTGGAAACACCATATATTTT	CASSQEQAGYPGNTIYF
TRBV5-1	TRBJ1-2	NA	TGCGCCAGCAGCTTGTCAGGGGAAATAGGCGGCTACACCTTC	CASSLSGEIGGYTF
TRBV6-5	TRBJ1-1	TRBD1	TGTGCCAGTTCCGGGACAGGGGGCACTGAAGCTTTCTTT	CASSGTGGTEAFF
TRBV7-2	TRBJ2-3	TRBD2	TGTGCCAGCAGCTTAATGGGGACTAGCAGTAGCACAGATACGCAGTATTTT	CASSLMGTSSSTDTQYF
TRBV1	TRBJ1-5	NA	TGCACCAGCAGCCAACACAGGGACAATCAGCCCCAGCATTTT	CTSSQHRDNQPQHF
TRBV5-1	TRBJ2-7	NA	TGCGCCAGCAGACGTTCAGGAGGATCCTACGAGCAGTACTTC	CASRRSGGSYEQYF
TRBV6-5	TRBJ2-7	NA	TGTGCCAGCAGTCCCCAGGGAATATACGAGCAGTACTTC	CASSPQGIYEQYF
TRBV4-1	TRBJ2-1	TRBD2	TGCGCCAGCAGCCCCGGGACTAGCGCCTACAATGAGCAGTTCTTC	CASSPGTSAYNEQFF
TRBV18	TRBJ2-1	TRBD1	TGTGCCAGCTCACGACCGGGACAGGGGTACAATGAGCAGTTCTTC	CASSRPGQGYNEQFF
TRBV25-1	TRBJ2-3	NA	TGTGCCAGCAGTGAAGGACATCTAGACACAGATACGCAGTATTTT	CASSEGHLDTDTQYF
TRBV5-6	TRBJ2-7	NA	TGTGCCAGCAGCTTGGGGCTACGGCTAGGTTCCTACGAGCAGTACTTC	CASSLGLRLGSYEQYF
TRBV27	TRBJ2-2	NA	TGTGCCAGCAGTCCCCAGGGGGGAGAAGGTTCCGGGGAGCTGTTTTTT	CASSPQGGEGSGELFF
TRBV18	TRBJ2-4	NA	TGTGCCAGCTCACCACCGGCGACAGGCGTCTTTTCCAAAAACATTCAGTACTTC	CASSPPATGVFSKNIQYF
TRBV18	TRBJ2-7	NA	TGTGCCAGCTCACCCCCGGGGGTCTCCGAGCAGTACTTC	CASSPPGVSEQYF
TRBV5-8	TRBJ1-1	TRBD1	TGTGCCAGCAGCCGACGGACAGGGAACACTGAAGCTTTCTTT	CASSRRTGNTEAFF
TRBV5-6	TRBJ1-4	NA	TGTGCCAGCAGCTTGCAGGGGACCGAAAAACTGTTTTTT	CASSLQGTEKLFF
TRBV11-3	TRBJ2-6	NA	TGTGCCAGCAGCTTGCAGGGTACCGGGGCCAACGTCCTGACTTTC	CASSLQGTGANVLTF